This TCR beta chain was obtained from a study of T cells in localized non-small cell lung cancer. Neighboring lung without atypia was obtained no less than 2 cm from the tumor margin. On this clone: Its antigen is still unknown.

Profiled with immunoSEQ multiplex PCR; TCRdb holds only in-frame clones, not every one. The sample records about 2,100 clones, 26% being singletons. Germline V gene sequence: CDR1 MNHGY, CDR2 SAAAGT. The CDR3 runs to 13 residues. V lost 10 bases, J lost 0 bases, and 10 bases lay in between. Study outcomes and limitations: With higher T cell density in blood came longer overall survival. Uninvolved adjacent lung had higher T cell clonality than tumor and all other tissues. As only one tumor region underwent sequencing, heterogeneity remains possible.

Specimen: normal lung tissue next to the tumor, collected before any cancer treatment. The TCR was taken from a woman aged 40-75 years with stage I lung adenocarcinoma. The chain is built from TRBV6-8 and TRBJ1-3; D remains unclear. The CDR3 DNA follows: TGTGCCATCATGCTGTCCTCTGGAAACACCATATATTTT. As protein: CAIMLSSGNTIYF.